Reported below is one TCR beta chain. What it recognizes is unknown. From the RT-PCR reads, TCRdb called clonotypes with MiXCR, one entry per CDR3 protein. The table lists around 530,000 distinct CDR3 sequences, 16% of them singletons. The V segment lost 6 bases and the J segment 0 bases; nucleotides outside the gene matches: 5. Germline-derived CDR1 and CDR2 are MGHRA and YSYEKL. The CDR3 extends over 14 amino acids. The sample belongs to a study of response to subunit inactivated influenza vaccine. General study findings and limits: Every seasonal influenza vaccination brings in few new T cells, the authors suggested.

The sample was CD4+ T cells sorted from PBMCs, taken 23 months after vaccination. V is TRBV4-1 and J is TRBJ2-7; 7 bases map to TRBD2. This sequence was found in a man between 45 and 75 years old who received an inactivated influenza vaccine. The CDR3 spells CASRMVAGSYEQYF. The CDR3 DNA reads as TGCGCCAGCAGGATGGTAGCGGGCTCCTACGAGCAGTACTTC.